The present entry profiles one T cell receptor (beta chain) with its context. The data stem from a study of shared T cell receptors in the human thymus. The repertoire was sequenced with immunoSEQ multiplex PCR; TCRdb's copy has only in-frame clones and lacks some. This table has hundreds of thousands of clones, around 87% appearing once. The CDR3 extends over 15 amino acids. The V segment lost 5 bases and the J segment 10 bases; nucleotides outside the gene matches: 17. The V gene's germline CDR1 is SGHNT and CDR2 YYREEE (reference sequence). The sample also formed part of further work on human thymus T cells. That paper adds: Donors were healthy Finnish infants having corrective surgery for congenital heart defects. Resections obtained during corrective heart surgery supplied the thymus tissue. Apparent skewing of V and J gene usage characterized both thymic and blood repertoires.

The receptor's source is a boy under two years old with a congenital heart defect. The sequencing input was thymocytes. This chain uses TRBV5-4 with TRBJ1-1, with TRBD1 matching over 7 bases. CDR3 coding DNA: TGTGCCAGCAGAAGGGACAGCTTACCAGTCGGTGGAGCTTTCTTT. It encodes CASRRDSLPVGGAFF.